The rows below give T cell receptor beta chains drawn from one sample of a study of shared clonotypes between healthy human individuals. Method: immunoSEQ multiplex PCR; TCRdb's copy keeps in-frame clones and lacks some. The sample has approximately 95,000 clones, roughly two thirds seen once. The sequencing input was memory CD8+ T cells sorted from blood. These receptors all come from a man aged 25 to 40 in good health. CDR3s include the opening cysteine and the closing phenylalanine or tryptophan. Fields, in order: CDR3 length, V gene, clone size, D gene, J gene, CDR3 DNA, CDR3 protein. The D gene is left open where the match is weak. Expanded clones get a size class; other rows say once, few or many, or leave the size out.

16	TRBV28	once	TRBD1	TRBJ2-1	TGTGCCAGCAGCTCCGACAGGGCAAGCTCCTACAATGAGCAGTTCTTC	CASSSDRASSYNEQFF
18	TRBV18	.	.	TRBJ2-3	TGTGCCAGCTCACCCTATCGTCGGGAAATTACTAGCACAGATACGCAGTATTTT	CASSPYRREITSTDTQYF
15	TRBV27	.	TRBD2	TRBJ2-7	TGTGCCAGCACCCTTGGGGCTAGCGGGATCTACGAGCAGTACTTC	CASTLGASGIYEQYF
15	TRBV29-1	.	TRBD1	TRBJ1-2	TGCAGCGTTGTCCCGGCGGGACAGGGAGGTAATGGCTACACCTTC	CSVVPAGQGGNGYTF
15	TRBV10-2	many	.	TRBJ1-3	TGCGCCAGCAGGGGCCTTGGCGGCTCTGGAAACACCATATATTTT	CASRGLGGSGNTIYF
13	TRBV4-1	few	.	TRBJ2-7	TGCGCCAGCAGCCAAGAGGTGGGGTACGAGCAGTACTTC	CASSQEVGYEQYF
18	TRBV7-9	many	.	TRBJ1-1	TGTGCCAGCAGCAACACCCTGGGGGGGCGGAGTGGCGACACTGAAGCTTTCTTT	CASSNTLGGRSGDTEAFF
16	TRBV25-1	.	.	TRBJ2-7	TGTGCCAGCAGTGGAACGGACCGGACCAGCCCCTACGAGCAGTACTTC	CASSGTDRTSPYEQYF
15	TRBV2	.	.	TRBJ1-3	TGTGCCAGCAGTGAAGCGGGAGGCCCTGGAAACACCATATATTTT	CASSEAGGPGNTIYF
16	TRBV7-8	.	TRBD2	TRBJ2-3	TGTGCCAGCAGTGGACTAGCGGGAGGTCACACAGATACGCAGTATTTT	CASSGLAGGHTDTQYF
16	TRBV4-1	.	.	TRBJ2-7	TGCGCCAGCAGCCAAGAATGGCTAAAGGCTCCTTACGAGCAGTACTTC	CASSQEWLKAPYEQYF
15	TRBV27	.	.	TRBJ2-3	TGTGCCAGCAGTGTTTTTGCGGAGCTCACAGATACGCAGTATTTT	CASSVFAELTDTQYF
16	TRBV6-5	.	.	TRBJ2-1	TGTGCCAGCAGTTCGAACATGCTAAACTCCTACAATGAGCAGTTCTTC	CASSSNMLNSYNEQFF
17	TRBV14	.	TRBD2	TRBJ2-5	TGTGCCAGCAGCCAGATCCCGGGACTAGCGGGAGGTGAGACCCAGTACTTC	CASSQIPGLAGGETQYF
15	TRBV4-1	.	.	TRBJ2-7	TGCGCCAGCAGCCAAGAGATAAGAAGGAACTACGAGCAGTACTTC	CASSQEIRRNYEQYF
18	TRBV11-2	.	TRBD2	TRBJ2-1	TGTGCCAGCAGCTTAGAAGGGGTAGCGGGAGTCTTCTACAATGAGCAGTTCTTC	CASSLEGVAGVFYNEQFF
17	TRBV7-3	.	TRBD1	TRBJ2-3	TGTGCCAGCAGCTCACCCCGGGACAGGTTTGGCACAGATACGCAGTATTTT	CASSSPRDRFGTDTQYF
15	TRBV5-6	few	.	TRBJ1-5	TGTGCCAGCAGCTTGGCCGGGACCGGCAATCAGCCCCAGCATTTT	CASSLAGTGNQPQHF
14	TRBV7-9	.	.	TRBJ2-7	TGTGCCAGCAGCTTAGACGGGGTCCCCTACGAGCAGTACTTC	CASSLDGVPYEQYF
15	TRBV6-4	.	.	TRBJ2-1	TGTGCCAGCAGCCCGGACGGGGGCTCCTACAATGAGCAGTTCTTC	CASSPDGGSYNEQFF
14	TRBV23-1	.	.	TRBJ2-5	TGCGCCAGCAGCCCCCCGTCTTGTGACGAGACCCAGTACTTC	CASSPPSCDETQYF
14	TRBV15	.	.	TRBJ2-1	TGTGCCACCAGCACAGACAGGACGATCAATGAGCAGTTCTTC	CATSTDRTINEQFF
19	TRBV27	.	TRBD2	TRBJ2-2	TGTGCCAGCAGCTTCAGAATACCGGGACTAGCGGGAGTTTCCGGGGAGCTGTTTTTT	CASSFRIPGLAGVSGELFF
11	TRBV4-1	.	.	TRBJ1-4	TGCGCCAGCAGCCAAGCGGAAAAACTGTTTTTT	CASSQAEKLFF
18	TRBV27	.	.	TRBJ2-6	TGTGCCAGCAGTGAATGGGGGACGGCAAGCTCTGGGGCCAACGTCCTGACTTTC	CASSEWGTASSGANVLTF
15	TRBV9	.	.	TRBJ2-2	TGTGCCAGCAGTTCTACAGGGAAGAACACCGGGGAGCTGTTTTTT	CASSSTGKNTGELFF
14	TRBV10-3	.	.	TRBJ2-2	TGTGCCATCAGTGAATCTTCGAACACCGGGGAGCTGTTTTTT	CAISESSNTGELFF
14	TRBV28	.	.	TRBJ2-1	TGTGCCAGCGGGGGGACAGCCCTGTACAATGAGCAGTTCTTC	CASGGTALYNEQFF
14	TRBV28	.	.	TRBJ2-7	TGTGCCAGCAGTTTTGCCCGGACGATCTACGAGCAGTACTTC	CASSFARTIYEQYF
18	TRBV11-2	.	TRBD2	TRBJ2-4	TGTGCCAGCAGTTCTTGGACTAGCGGGAGGGATACCAAAAACATTCAGTACTTC	CASSSWTSGRDTKNIQYF
15	TRBV27	.	.	TRBJ1-5	TGTGCCAGCAGCACCCGGGGGGTATTCAATCAGCCCCAGCATTTT	CASSTRGVFNQPQHF
14	TRBV29-1	.	TRBD2	TRBJ2-5	TGCAGCGTTGACGGGGGGGCGAGGGTGGAGACCCAGTACTTC	CSVDGGARVETQYF
14	TRBV19	medium-sized	.	TRBJ2-1	TGTGCCAGTAGCCGACTAGAGGGCTTGAATGAGCAGTTCTTC	CASSRLEGLNEQFF
16	TRBV9	.	.	TRBJ2-3	TGTGCCAGCAGCGTATTGGATAGCGGAAACACAGATACGCAGTATTTT	CASSVLDSGNTDTQYF
16	TRBV15	.	TRBD1	TRBJ1-2	TGTGCCACCAGCAGGGGGGACAGGGACTATAGCTATGGCTACACCTTC	CATSRGDRDYSYGYTF
18	TRBV21-1	.	.	TRBJ1-2	TGTGCCAGCAGCAACAATCTGGGACAGGGCTTTAGGGACTATGGCTACACCTTC	CASSNNLGQGFRDYGYTF
12	TRBV7-9	.	.	TRBJ2-7	TGTGCCAGCAGCCCCGTCGCCCGAGAGCAGTACTTC	CASSPVAREQYF
15	TRBV5-5	.	.	TRBJ2-2	TGTGCCAGCAGCTTGGCGGTTGGGAACACCGGGGAGCTGTTTTTT	CASSLAVGNTGELFF
17	TRBV9	few	.	TRBJ2-2	TGTGCCAGCAGCCTTTCGATGGAGGGGGCTTACACCGGGGAGCTGTTTTTT	CASSLSMEGAYTGELFF
13	TRBV6-6	.	.	TRBJ1-2	TGTGCCAGCGGAGACGGACTCGGGCCTGGCTACACCTTC	CASGDGLGPGYTF
13	TRBV11-2	.	.	TRBJ1-1	TGTGCCAGCAGCTTATGGTCGACGGAAGAAGCTTTCTTT	CASSLWSTEEAFF
13	TRBV28	.	.	TRBJ1-1	TGTGCCAGCTCCCTGGGGATGAACACTGAAGCTTTCTTT	CASSLGMNTEAFF
14	TRBV7-6	.	.	TRBJ1-5	TGTGCCAGCGCGGGGTTGGGAGAGGGCCAGCCCCAGCATTTT	CASAGLGEGQPQHF
15	TRBV9	.	.	TRBJ1-3	TGTGCCAGCAGCGTAGATGGGGCAACTGGAAACACCATATATTTT	CASSVDGATGNTIYF
14	TRBV19	.	.	TRBJ1-2	TGTGCCAGTAGCTCGGCGGGGGACTCCTATGGCTACACCTTC	CASSSAGDSYGYTF
16	TRBV6-5	once	TRBD2	TRBJ2-7	TGTGCCAGCAGTTGGACTAGCGGGAGTTTATCCTACGAGCAGTACTTC	CASSWTSGSLSYEQYF
21	TRBV27	.	TRBD2	TRBJ2-7	TGTGCCAGCAGTTTGGGGACTAGCGGGAGTTACCCTCCAAGTTTTCCCTACGAGCAGTACTTC	CASSLGTSGSYPPSFPYEQYF
17	TRBV2	.	TRBD2	TRBJ2-3	TGTGCCAGCAGTTACACAGTACTAGCGGGATATATCGATACGCAGTATTTT	CASSYTVLAGYIDTQYF
14	TRBV14	.	.	TRBJ2-7	TGTGCCAGCAGCCAAGATCCGTTTCTTAGGGAGCAGTACTTC	CASSQDPFLREQYF
17	TRBV27	.	.	TRBJ2-3	TGTGCCAGCAGTTTCCAGACCCCGGGACTTAGCACAGATACGCAGTATTTT	CASSFQTPGLSTDTQYF
16	TRBV6-4	many	TRBD2	TRBJ2-3	TGTGCCAGCAGTGACTCTGCGGGAGGGCCGACAGATACGCAGTATTTT	CASSDSAGGPTDTQYF
14	TRBV6-1	few	.	TRBJ1-3	TGTGCCAGCAGTGACAGGGGTAAAGGAAACACCATATATTTT	CASSDRGKGNTIYF
14	TRBV5-1	.	.	TRBJ1-1	TGCGCCAGCAGGGAACCGGGGTTGAACACTGAAGCTTTCTTT	CASREPGLNTEAFF